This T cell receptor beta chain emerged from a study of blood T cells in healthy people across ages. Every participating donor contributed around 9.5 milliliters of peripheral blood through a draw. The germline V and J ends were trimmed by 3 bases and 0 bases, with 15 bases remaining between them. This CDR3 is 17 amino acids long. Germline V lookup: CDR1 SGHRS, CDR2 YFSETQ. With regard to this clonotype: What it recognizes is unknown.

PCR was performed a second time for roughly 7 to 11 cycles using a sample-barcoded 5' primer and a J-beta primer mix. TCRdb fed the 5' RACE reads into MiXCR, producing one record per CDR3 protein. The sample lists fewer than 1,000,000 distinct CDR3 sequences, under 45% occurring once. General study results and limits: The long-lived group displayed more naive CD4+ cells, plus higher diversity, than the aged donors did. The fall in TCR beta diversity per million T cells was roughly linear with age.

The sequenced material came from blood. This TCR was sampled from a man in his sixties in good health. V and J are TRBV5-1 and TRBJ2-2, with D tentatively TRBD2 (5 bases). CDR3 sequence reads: CASSWAGAGPNTGELFF. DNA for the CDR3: TGCGCCAGCAGCTGGGCGGGCGCTGGGCCGAACACCGGGGAGCTGTTTTTT.